The 13 T cell receptor beta chains presented below share a single source sample, sequenced in a study of blood T cell repertoires in COVID-19. Profiled with immunoSEQ multiplex PCR; TCRdb holds only in-frame clones, not every one. The table includes 110,000 to 150,000 clones, approximately 73% detected once. Sequencing was done on a sample of peripheral blood. Receptors were obtained from a man in his 60s with acute or convalescent COVID-19.

V gene TRBV7-2 combines with J gene TRBJ2-2; 8 bases agree with TRBD1. With 1 base clipped from V and 7 bases from J, the junction kept 5 bases outside the gene matches. This CDR3 comprises 15 residues. Germline V CDR1 and CDR2: SGHTA, FQGNSA. The CDR3 is CASSLGGTGLGELFF. For the CDR3, the DNA is TGTGCCAGCAGCTTAGGCGGGACAGGTCTCGGGGAGCTGTTTTTT.

The V gene is TRBV6-1, the J gene TRBJ2-3, with D perhaps matching TRBD2 (6 bases). The germline V and J ends were trimmed by 7 bases and 7 bases, with 18 bases remaining between them. Germline-derived CDR1 and CDR2 are MNHNS and SASEGT. The CDR3 loop spans 14 amino acids. The CDR3 nucleotides read TGTGCCAGCACTCCTTCGGGAGTCCATAATACGCAGTATTTT. Translating gives CASTPSGVHNTQYF.

V is TRBV2 and J is TRBJ2-7; 13 bases agree with TRBD2. CDR3 size: 20 residues. Germline loops: CDR1 SNHLY, CDR2 FYNNEI. V gave up 8 bases and J gave up 0 bases; unmatched junction bases: 19. The CDR3 loop reads CASRKGGGLAGMFGSYEQYF. The CDR3 DNA is TGTGCCAGCCGCAAGGGAGGGGGACTAGCGGGAATGTTTGGCTCCTACGAGCAGTACTTC.

This clone was seen more than once but under ten times. V is TRBV5-1 and J is TRBJ1-1, with 12 bases aligning to TRBD1. Germline values: CDR1 SGHRS, CDR2 YFSETQ. This CDR3 spans 17 amino acids. After removal of 3 bases from V and 5 bases from J, the junction contained 11 bases not matched to a gene. DNA for the CDR3: TGCGCCAGCAGCTCGAGGGGACAGGGGGCCGTCGGAACTGAAGCTTTCTTT. This codes for CASSSRGQGAVGTEAFF.

V and J are TRBV2 and TRBJ1-4, with 7 bases aligning to TRBD1. The germline V gene encodes CDR1 SNHLY and CDR2 FYNNEI. J gave up 8 bases and V 2 bases, and 8 bases lay outside the gene matches. This CDR3 comprises 15 residues. The CDR3 DNA reads TGTGCCAGCAGTGAACTTCAGGGGGTGTGGGAAAAACTGTTTTTT. Protein: CASSELQGVWEKLFF.

The gene calls are TRBV28 and TRBJ1-1, with TRBD1 matching 10 bases. Germline-derived CDR1 and CDR2 are MDHEN and SYDVKM. The CDR3 covers 15 residues. The V gene end was trimmed by 6 bases and the J gene end by 6 bases; junction bases not matched to a gene: 10. This chain's CDR3 is CASSPTGGEKAEAFF. CDR3 bases: TGTGCCAGCAGCCCGACAGGGGGCGAGAAGGCTGAAGCTTTCTTT.

This clone occurred a few times. V and J are TRBV27 and TRBJ2-5; 9 nucleotides line up with TRBD2. Trimming at V came to 5 bases and at J to 5 bases, leaving 12 bases not matched to a gene. Germline V gene sequence: CDR1 MNHEY, CDR2 SMNVEV (reference sequence). The CDR3 is 16 amino acids. CDR3 protein: CASSPLGGGRVETQYF. DNA for the CDR3: TGTGCCAGCAGTCCCCTGGGGGGCGGGAGGGTGGAGACCCAGTACTTC.

The rearrangement joins TRBV27 to TRBJ1-2; 10 bases line up with TRBD1. This CDR3 is built from 18 residues. V lost 3 bases, J lost 4 bases, and 14 bases stayed unmatched. Germline V CDR1 and CDR2: MNHEY, SMNVEV (reference sequence). The CDR3 nucleotides read TGTGCCAGCAGTTTGCTTTCCGGGACAGGGGTATCTTCCTATGGCTACACCTTC. Encoded protein: CASSLLSGTGVSSYGYTF.

The chain is built from TRBV27 and TRBJ2-7; 7 nucleotides match TRBD1. V was pared by 9 bases and J by 7 bases, with 12 bases of the junction left unmatched. The CDR3 loop spans 13 amino acids. The germline V gene has CDR1 MNHEY and CDR2 SMNVEV (reference sequence). CDR3 nucleotides: TGTGCCAGGCGCCAGACAGGGCTACGAGAGCAGTACTTC. Its translation: CARRQTGLREQYF.

The chain couples TRBV19 to TRBJ2-6; D is ambiguous. With 3 bases removed from V and 1 base from J, the gap between germline ends came to 4 bases. The CDR3 extends over 14 amino acids. Germline assignment: CDR1 LNHDA and CDR2 SQIVND (reference sequence). Here the CDR3 reads CASSILSGANVLTF. The CDR3 region has the DNA TGTGCCAGTAGTATCTTGTCTGGGGCCAACGTCCTGACTTTC.

This clone showed up just a few times. The chain joins TRBV4-1 to TRBJ1-1; D possibly corresponds to TRBD1 (5 bases). The CDR3 has 18 residues. Germline V gene data show CDR1 as MGHRA and CDR2 as YSYEKL. V was pared by 4 bases and J by 3 bases, with 24 bases between. The CDR3 reads CASSPPPGWGRKDTEAFF. CDR3 sequence (DNA): TGCGCCAGCAGCCCTCCCCCAGGGTGGGGTAGGAAGGACACTGAAGCTTTCTTT.

The rearrangement uses TRBV25-1 and TRBJ1-3, with D maybe TRBD1 (6 bases). The CDR3 has 15 residues. V lost 2 bases and J 3 bases, leaving 11 bases between the germline ends. Germline CDR1 is MGHDK and CDR2 is SYGVNS. This CDR3 reads CASSEQQGYGNTIYF. CDR3 bases: TGTGCCAGCAGTGAACAACAGGGTTATGGAAACACCATATATTTT.

This clone turned up a few times. This chain uses TRBV21-1 with TRBJ1-2; the table's D call, TRBD1, was not checked against the DNA. TRBV21-1 is a pseudogene segment. This CDR3 has 15 amino acids. CDR3 DNA sequence: TGTGCCAGCAGCAATGATAGGGGCCCCTTCTATGGCTACACCTTC. Translation gives CASSNDRGPFYGYTF.